Listed below are T cell receptor beta chains from one sample, sequenced in a study of graft-versus-host responses after intestinal transplantation. These receptors lack a known antigen. Profiling relied on immunoSEQ multiplex PCR, and the TCRdb table lists in-frame clones only, not all of them. The repertoire consists of fewer than 55,000 clones, with roughly 95% occurring once and the leading ten covering around 0.21%. Sequenced here: unstimulated CD8+ T cells sorted from spleen or lymph node cells, sampled before transplant. These TCRs come from a human donor who was the organ donor for an intestinal transplant. CDR3s include the opening cysteine and the closing phenylalanine or tryptophan. D genes are given only for firm matches. Rows give clone size only sometimes, using once, few, many, or a class for an expanded clone.

v_gene,len,j_gene,abundance,d_gene,CDR3nt,CDR3aa
TRBV7-6,16,TRBJ2-7,NA,TRBD2,TGTGCCAGCAGCCCCGGGACTAGCGGGGGAGCCTACGAGCAGTACTTC,CASSPGTSGGAYEQYF
TRBV30,18,TRBJ1-1,once,NA,TGTGCCTGGAGTGGGGGTCGAGAGAGGCCAAGCCTGAACACTGAAGCTTTCTTT,CAWSGGRERPSLNTEAFF
TRBV7-9,11,TRBJ1-2,NA,NA,TGTGCTACGACAGTTTTCTATGGCTACACCTTC,CATTVFYGYTF
TRBV7-9,13,TRBJ2-7,NA,NA,TGTGCCAGCAGCTTAGAGTATACCTACGAGCAGTACTTC,CASSLEYTYEQYF
TRBV7-3,15,TRBJ1-6,once,NA,TGTGCCAGCAGCTTAATAGGGACTGGTAATTCACCCCTCCACTTT,CASSLIGTGNSPLHF
TRBV28,11,TRBJ1-1,NA,NA,TGTGCCAGCAGTTTCTCCGCTGAAGCTTTCTTT,CASSFSAEAFF
TRBV19,13,TRBJ1-1,NA,NA,TGTGCCAGTAGTATAGCCGGGACCACTGAAGCTTTCTTT,CASSIAGTTEAFF
TRBV27,13,TRBJ1-1,NA,NA,TGTGCCAGCAGGGAGGGGGGGATAGCTGAAGCTTTCTTT,CASREGGIAEAFF
TRBV5-4,16,TRBJ2-1,once,NA,TGTGCCAGCAGCTTGTTAGGCACAACCTCCTACAATGAGCAGTTCTTC,CASSLLGTTSYNEQFF
TRBV7-2,15,TRBJ2-2,NA,NA,TGTGCCAGCAGCTTCACTAGTGCGAACACCGGGGAGCTGTTTTTT,CASSFTSANTGELFF
TRBV27,14,TRBJ2-1,NA,TRBD1,TGTGCCAGCAGTCGACAGGGCCCCTACAATGAGCAGTTCTTC,CASSRQGPYNEQFF
TRBV5-4,18,TRBJ2-3,NA,TRBD2,TGTGCCAGCAGGAGTGGACTAGCGGGGGGCCTAGGCACAGATACGCAGTATTTT,CASRSGLAGGLGTDTQYF
TRBV9,14,TRBJ2-3,NA,NA,TGTGCCAGCAGCGTAGACCTCACGACGGGTACGCAGTATTTT,CASSVDLTTGTQYF
TRBV28,14,TRBJ2-1,NA,TRBD2,TGTGCCAGCAGTTTAGCGGGGGGGTATTATGAGCAGTTCTTC,CASSLAGGYYEQFF
TRBV11-2,15,TRBJ2-1,NA,TRBD1,TGTGCCAGCAGCCCAACCGGGACAGGGAACAATGAGCAGTTCTTC,CASSPTGTGNNEQFF
TRBV28,16,TRBJ2-2,NA,TRBD2,TGTGCCAGCAGTTTAAGGCTAGCGGGGGGTACCGGGGAGCTGTTTTTT,CASSLRLAGGTGELFF
TRBV7-8,15,TRBJ1-2,NA,NA,TGTGCCAGCAGCTTAGTATTTGGGGGAGACTATGGCTACACCTTC,CASSLVFGGDYGYTF
TRBV4-2,17,TRBJ2-7,NA,NA,TGTGCCAGCAGCCAAGACACACTTGGCGGTAGCTCCTACGAGCAGTACTTC,CASSQDTLGGSSYEQYF
TRBV6-5,15,TRBJ1-2,NA,NA,TGTGCCAGCAGTACTACAGGGTGGAATAACTATGGCTACACCTTC,CASSTTGWNNYGYTF